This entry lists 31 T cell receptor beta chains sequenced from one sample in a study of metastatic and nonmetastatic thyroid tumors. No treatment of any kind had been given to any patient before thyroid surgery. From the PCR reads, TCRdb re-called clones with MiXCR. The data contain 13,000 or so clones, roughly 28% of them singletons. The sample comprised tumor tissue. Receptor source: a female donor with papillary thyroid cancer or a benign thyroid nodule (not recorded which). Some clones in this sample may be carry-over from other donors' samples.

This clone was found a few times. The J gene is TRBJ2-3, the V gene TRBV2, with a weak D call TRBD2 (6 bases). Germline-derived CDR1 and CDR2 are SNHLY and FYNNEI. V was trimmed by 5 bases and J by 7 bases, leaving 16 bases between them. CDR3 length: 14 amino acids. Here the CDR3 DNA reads TGTGCCAGCAGTTACGGGAGCGGTAGACATACGCAGTATTTT. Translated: CASSYGSGRHTQYF.

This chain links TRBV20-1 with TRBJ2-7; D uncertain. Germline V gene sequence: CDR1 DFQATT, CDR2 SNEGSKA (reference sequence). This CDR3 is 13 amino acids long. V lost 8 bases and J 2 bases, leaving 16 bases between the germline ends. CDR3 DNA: TGCAGTCTACCGGCATCTTCTACCTACGAGCAGTACTTC. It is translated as CSLPASSTYEQYF.

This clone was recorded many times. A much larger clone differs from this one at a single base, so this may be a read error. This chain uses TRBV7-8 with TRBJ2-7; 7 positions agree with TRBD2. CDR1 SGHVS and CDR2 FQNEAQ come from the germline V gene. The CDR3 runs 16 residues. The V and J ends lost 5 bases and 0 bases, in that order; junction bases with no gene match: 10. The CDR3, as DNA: TGTGCCAGCAGCCCAAAACGGGACTACGCCTCCTACGAGCAGTACTTC. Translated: CASSPKRDYASYEQYF. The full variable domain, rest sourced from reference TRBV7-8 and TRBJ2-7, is GAGVSQSPRYKVAKRGQDVALRCDPISGHVSLFWYQQALGQGPEFLTYFQNEAQLDKSGLPSDRFFAERPEGSVSTLKIQRTQQEDSAVYLCASSPKRDYASYEQYFGPGTRLTVT.

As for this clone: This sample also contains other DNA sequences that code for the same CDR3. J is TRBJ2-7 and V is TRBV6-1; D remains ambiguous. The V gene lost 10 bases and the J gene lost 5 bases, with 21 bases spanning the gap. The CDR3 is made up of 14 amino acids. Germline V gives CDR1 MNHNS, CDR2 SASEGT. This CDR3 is CATRSISTFDEQYF. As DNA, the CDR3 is TGTGCCACAAGGAGCATCTCCACTTTCGACGAGCAGTACTTC.

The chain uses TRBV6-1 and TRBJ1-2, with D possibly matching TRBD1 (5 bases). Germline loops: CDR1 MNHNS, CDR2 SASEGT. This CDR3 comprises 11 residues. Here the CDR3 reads CAIGTLYGYTF. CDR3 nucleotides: TGTGCTATCGGGACTTTGTATGGCTACACCTTC.

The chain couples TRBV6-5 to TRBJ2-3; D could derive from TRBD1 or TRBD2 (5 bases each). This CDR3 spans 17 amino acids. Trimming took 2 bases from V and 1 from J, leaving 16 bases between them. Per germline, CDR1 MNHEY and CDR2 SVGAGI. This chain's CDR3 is CASSYPTSGRGTDTQYF. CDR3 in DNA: TGTGCCAGCAGTTACCCCACTTCAGGGAGAGGCACAGATACGCAGTATTTT.

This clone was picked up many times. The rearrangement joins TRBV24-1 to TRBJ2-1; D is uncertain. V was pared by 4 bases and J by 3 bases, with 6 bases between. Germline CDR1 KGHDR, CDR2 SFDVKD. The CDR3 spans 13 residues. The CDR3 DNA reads TGTGCCACCAGTGACCGTAGCTACAATGAGCAGTTCTTC. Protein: CATSDRSYNEQFF.

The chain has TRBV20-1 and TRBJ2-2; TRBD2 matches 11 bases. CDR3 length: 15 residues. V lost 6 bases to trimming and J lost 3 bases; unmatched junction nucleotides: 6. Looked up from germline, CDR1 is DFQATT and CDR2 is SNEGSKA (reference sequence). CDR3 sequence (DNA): TGCAGTGCCAGATCACTAGCGGGAGACACCGGGGAGCTGTTTTTT. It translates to CSARSLAGDTGELFF.

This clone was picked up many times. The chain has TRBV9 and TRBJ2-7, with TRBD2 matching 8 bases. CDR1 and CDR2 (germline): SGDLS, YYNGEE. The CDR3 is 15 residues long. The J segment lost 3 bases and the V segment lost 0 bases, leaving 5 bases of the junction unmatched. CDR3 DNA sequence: TGTGCCAGCAGCGTAGGGGCTAGCGGGCTCTACGAGCAGTACTTC. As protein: CASSVGASGLYEQYF.

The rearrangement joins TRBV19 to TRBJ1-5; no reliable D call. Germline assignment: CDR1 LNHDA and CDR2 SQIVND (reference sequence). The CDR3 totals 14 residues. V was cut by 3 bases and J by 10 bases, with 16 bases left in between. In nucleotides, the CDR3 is TGTGCCAGTAGTATCGAAGCCGCATACGGACCCCAGCATTTT. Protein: CASSIEAAYGPQHF.

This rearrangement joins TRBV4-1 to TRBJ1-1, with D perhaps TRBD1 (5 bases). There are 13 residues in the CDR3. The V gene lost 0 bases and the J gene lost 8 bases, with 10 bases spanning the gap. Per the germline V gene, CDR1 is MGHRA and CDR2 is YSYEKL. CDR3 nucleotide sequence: TGCGCCAGCAGCCAAGAAGGGGACCCAGAAGCTTTCTTT. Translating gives CASSQEGDPEAFF.

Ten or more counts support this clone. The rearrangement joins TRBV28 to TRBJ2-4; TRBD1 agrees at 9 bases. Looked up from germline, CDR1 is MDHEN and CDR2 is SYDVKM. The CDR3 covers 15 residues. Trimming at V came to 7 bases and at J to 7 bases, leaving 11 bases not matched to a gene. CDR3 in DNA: TGTGCCAGCACACAACAGGGGGCGCCCGCGAACATTCAGTACTTC. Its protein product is CASTQQGAPANIQYF.

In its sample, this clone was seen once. The CDR3 sequence: CRTAGESGREQYF. As DNA, the CDR3 is TGCAGAACAGCGGGAGAGTCGGGACGCGAGCAGTACTTC. The chain recombines TRBV20-1 with TRBJ2-7, with 8 bases identical to TRBD2. CDR3 length equals 13 residues. The germline V gene encodes CDR1 DFQATT and CDR2 SNEGSKA (reference sequence).

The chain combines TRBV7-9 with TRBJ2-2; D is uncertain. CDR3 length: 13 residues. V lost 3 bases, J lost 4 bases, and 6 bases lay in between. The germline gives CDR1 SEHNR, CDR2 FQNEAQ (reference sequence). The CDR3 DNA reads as TGTGCCAGCAGCTTTGGCGGCACCGGGGAGCTGTTTTTT. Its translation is CASSFGGTGELFF.

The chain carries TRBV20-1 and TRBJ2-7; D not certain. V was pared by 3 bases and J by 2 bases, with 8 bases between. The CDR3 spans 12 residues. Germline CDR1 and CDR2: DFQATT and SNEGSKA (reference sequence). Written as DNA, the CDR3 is TGCAGTGCTAGCGGCCGGGCCTACGAGCAGTACTTC. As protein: CSASGRAYEQYF.

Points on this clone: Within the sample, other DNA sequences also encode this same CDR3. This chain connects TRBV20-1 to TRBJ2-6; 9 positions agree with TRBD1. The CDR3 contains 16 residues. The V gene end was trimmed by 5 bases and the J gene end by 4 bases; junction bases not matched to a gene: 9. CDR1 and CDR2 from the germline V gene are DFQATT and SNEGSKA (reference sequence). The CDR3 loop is CSAPNNRGRGANVLTF. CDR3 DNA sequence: TGCAGTGCTCCTAATAACAGGGGGCGAGGGGCCAACGTCCTGACTTTC.

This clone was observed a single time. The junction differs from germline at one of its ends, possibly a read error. In DNA form, the CDR3 reads TGCGCCAGCAGCCAAGAATCCTGGCAGCTCTTC. Its protein product is CASSQESWQLF. The chain links TRBV4-1 to TRBJ2-1; D call uncertain. CDR3 length: 11 amino acids. CDR1 and CDR2 from the germline V gene are MGHRA and YSYEKL.

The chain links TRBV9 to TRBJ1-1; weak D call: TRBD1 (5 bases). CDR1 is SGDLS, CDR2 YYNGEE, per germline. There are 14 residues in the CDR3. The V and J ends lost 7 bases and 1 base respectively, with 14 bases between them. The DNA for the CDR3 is TGTGCCAGCCCCCCCCGGAGGGGGAACACTGAAGCTTTCTTT. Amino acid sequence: CASPPRRGNTEAFF.

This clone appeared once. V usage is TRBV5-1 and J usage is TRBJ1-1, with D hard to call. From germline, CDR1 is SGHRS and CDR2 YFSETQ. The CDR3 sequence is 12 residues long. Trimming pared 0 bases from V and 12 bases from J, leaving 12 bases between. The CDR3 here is CASSLDRTESFF. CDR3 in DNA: TGCGCCAGCAGCTTGGATAGGACCGAATCTTTCTTT.

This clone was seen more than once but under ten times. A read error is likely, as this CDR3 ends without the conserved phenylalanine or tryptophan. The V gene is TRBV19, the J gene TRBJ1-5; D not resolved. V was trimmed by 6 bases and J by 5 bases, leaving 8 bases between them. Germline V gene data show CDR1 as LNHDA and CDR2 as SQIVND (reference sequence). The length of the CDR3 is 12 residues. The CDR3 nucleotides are TGTGCCAGTAGCACCAGCTATCAGCCCCAGCATTCT. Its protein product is CASSTSYQPQHS.

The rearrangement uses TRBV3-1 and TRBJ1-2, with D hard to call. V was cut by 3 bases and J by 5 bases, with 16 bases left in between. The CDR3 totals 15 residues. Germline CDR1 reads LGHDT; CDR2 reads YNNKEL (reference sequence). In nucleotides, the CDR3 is TGTGCCAGCAGCCAGGGCCGGACGAGTCGGTATGGCTACACCTTC. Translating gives CASSQGRTSRYGYTF.

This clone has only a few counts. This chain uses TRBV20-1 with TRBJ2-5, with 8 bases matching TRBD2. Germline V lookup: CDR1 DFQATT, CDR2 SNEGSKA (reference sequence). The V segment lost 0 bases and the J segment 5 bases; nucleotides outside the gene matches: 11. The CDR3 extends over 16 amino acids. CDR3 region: CSARDFAGGDRETQYF. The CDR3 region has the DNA TGCAGTGCTAGAGATTTTGCGGGAGGCGATCGGGAGACCCAGTACTTC.

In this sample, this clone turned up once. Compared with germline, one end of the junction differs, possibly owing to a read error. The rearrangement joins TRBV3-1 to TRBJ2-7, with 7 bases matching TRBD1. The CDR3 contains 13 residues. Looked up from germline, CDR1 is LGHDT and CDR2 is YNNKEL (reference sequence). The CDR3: CASNQQGSYEQYF. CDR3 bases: TGTGCCAGCAACCAACAGGGGTCGTACGAGCAGTACTTC.

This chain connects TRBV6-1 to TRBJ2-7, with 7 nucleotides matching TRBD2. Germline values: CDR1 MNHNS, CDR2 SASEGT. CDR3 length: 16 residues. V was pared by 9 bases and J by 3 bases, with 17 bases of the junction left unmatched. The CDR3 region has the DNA TGTGCCAGTGACTGGGGGACTGGCGGGAGTTTCTACGAGCAGTACTTC. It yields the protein CASDWGTGGSFYEQYF.

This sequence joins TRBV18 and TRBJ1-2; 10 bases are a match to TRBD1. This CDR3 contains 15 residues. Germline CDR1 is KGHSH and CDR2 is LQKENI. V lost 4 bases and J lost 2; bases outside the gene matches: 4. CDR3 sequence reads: CASSQGQGPNYGYTF. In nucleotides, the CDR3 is TGTGCCAGCTCACAGGGACAGGGGCCCAACTATGGCTACACCTTC.

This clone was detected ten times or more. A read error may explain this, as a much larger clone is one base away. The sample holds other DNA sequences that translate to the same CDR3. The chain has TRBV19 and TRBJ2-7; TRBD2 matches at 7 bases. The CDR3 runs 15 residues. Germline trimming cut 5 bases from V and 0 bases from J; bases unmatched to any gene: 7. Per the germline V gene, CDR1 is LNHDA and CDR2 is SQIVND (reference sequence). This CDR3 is CASSWGGGNSYEQYF. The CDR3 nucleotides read TGTGCCAGTAGTTGGGGCGGGGGAAACTCCTACGAGCAGTACTTC.

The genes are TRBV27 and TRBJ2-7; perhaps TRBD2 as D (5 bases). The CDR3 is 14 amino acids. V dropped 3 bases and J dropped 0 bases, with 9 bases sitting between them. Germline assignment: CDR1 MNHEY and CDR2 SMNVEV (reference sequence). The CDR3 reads CASSLTTNSYEQYF. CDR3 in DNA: TGTGCCAGCAGTTTGACTACCAACTCCTACGAGCAGTACTTC.

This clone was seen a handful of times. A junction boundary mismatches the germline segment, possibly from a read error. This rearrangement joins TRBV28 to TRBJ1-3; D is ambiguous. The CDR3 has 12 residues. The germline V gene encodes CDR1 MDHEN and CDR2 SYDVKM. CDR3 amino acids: CASRLSRNTIYF. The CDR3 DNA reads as TGTGCCAGCAGGCTCTCTCGAAACACCATATATTTT.

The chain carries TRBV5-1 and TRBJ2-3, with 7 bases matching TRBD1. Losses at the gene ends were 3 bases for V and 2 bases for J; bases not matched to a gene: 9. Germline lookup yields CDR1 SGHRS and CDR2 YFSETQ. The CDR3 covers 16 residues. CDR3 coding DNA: TGCGCCAGCAGCTACGGGACAGCGCTACACACAGATACGCAGTATTTT. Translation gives CASSYGTALHTDTQYF.

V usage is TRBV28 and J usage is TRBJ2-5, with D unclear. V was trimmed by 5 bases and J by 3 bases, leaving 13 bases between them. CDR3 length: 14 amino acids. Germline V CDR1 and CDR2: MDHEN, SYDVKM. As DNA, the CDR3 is TGTGCCAGCAGTCGACCCCCTAAAGAAGAGACCCAGTACTTC. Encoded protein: CASSRPPKEETQYF.

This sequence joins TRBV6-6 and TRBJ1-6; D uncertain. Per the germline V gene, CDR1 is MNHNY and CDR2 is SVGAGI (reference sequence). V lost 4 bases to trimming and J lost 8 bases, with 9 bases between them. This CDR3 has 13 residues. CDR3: CASSSQCYSPLHF. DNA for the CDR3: TGTGCCAGCAGTTCACAGTGTTATTCACCCCTCCACTTT.